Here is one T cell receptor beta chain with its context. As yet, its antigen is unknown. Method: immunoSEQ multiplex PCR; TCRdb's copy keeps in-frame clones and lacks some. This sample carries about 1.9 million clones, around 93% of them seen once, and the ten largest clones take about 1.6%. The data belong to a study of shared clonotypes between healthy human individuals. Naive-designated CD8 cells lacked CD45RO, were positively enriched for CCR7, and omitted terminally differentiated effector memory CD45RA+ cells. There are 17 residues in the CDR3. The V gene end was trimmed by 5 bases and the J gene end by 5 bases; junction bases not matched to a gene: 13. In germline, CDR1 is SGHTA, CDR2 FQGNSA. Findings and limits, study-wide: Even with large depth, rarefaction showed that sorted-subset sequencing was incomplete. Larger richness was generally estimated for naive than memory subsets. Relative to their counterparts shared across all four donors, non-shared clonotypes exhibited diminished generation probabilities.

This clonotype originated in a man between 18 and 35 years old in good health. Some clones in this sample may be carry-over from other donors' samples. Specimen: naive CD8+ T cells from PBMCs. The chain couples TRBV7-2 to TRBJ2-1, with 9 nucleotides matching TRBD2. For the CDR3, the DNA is TGTGCCAGCAGCCTTTACCCGGGCGGGAGGGTCGACAATGAGCAGTTCTTC. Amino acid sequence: CASSLYPGGRVDNEQFF.